This TCR beta chain derives from a study of blood T cell repertoires in COVID-19. Study details: T cells, B-cell-depleted T cells, or PBMCs provided the cDNA or gDNA that served as material.

Per the authors' pipeline: How many nucleated cells were present was estimated from reference gene primer amplification. The method was immunoSEQ multiplex PCR; TCRdb's version includes in-frame clones alone and lacks a portion of them. V, J and clone size are taken as reported in that table, and D and trimming were inferred from the DNA itself. This sample carries roughly 180,000 clones, roughly 86% of them seen once, and the ten largest clones take roughly 2.8%. The CDR3 spans 16 residues. Between the trimmed V and J ends, which lost 5 bases and 3 bases, there was a span of 17 bases. CDR1 SGHAT and CDR2 FQNNGV come from the germline V gene.

The chain couples TRBV11-2 to TRBJ2-1; the D gene is possibly TRBD2 (5 bases). The receptor was isolated from a woman under 40 with active or convalescent COVID-19. The sequencing input was peripheral blood. CDR3 sequence (DNA): TGTGCCAGCAGCCTGATGCAAGCGGACCTCTACAATGAGCAGTTCTTC. Amino acids: CASSLMQADLYNEQFF. The full variable domain, its missing parts supplied by reference TRBV11-2 and TRBJ2-1, is EAGVAQSPRYKIIEKRQSVAFWCNPISGHATLYWYQQILGQGPKLLIQFQNNGVVDDSQLPKDRFSAERLKGVDSTLKIQPAKLEDSAVYLCASSLMQADLYNEQFFGPGTRLTVL.